This TCR beta chain emerged from a study of type 1 and type 2 diabetes patients. As for the study in general: Donors were type 1 diabetes, type 2 diabetes, or nondiabetic controls. Sequencing for the whole study yielded 15 million to 20 million paired-end reads. Findings and caveats of the study: Type 1 diabetes repertoires were significantly less diverse than type 2 diabetes ones.

Germline V gene data show CDR1 as SGHAT and CDR2 as FQNNGV. The CDR3 length is 15 residues. Trimming took 2 bases from V and 1 from J, leaving 12 bases between them. A word on this clonotype: The antigen remains unidentified.

Amplification started from genomic DNA. Amplification of the beta chain CDR3 used 30 forward and 13 reverse multiplex primers. TCRdb reanalysed the multiplex PCR reads using MiXCR and keeps one entry per CDR3 protein. The sample lists about 270,000 distinct CDR3 sequences; 45% to 60% were seen once. The rearrangement uses TRBV11-2 and TRBJ2-7, with D unresolved. The specimen sequenced was peripheral blood mononuclear cells (PBMCs). The clonotype comes from a man aged 18 to 30 with type 2 diabetes. DNA for the CDR3: TGTGCCAGCAGCTTAATTTTAGGACGGTCCTACGAGCAGTACTTC. Residues: CASSLILGRSYEQYF.